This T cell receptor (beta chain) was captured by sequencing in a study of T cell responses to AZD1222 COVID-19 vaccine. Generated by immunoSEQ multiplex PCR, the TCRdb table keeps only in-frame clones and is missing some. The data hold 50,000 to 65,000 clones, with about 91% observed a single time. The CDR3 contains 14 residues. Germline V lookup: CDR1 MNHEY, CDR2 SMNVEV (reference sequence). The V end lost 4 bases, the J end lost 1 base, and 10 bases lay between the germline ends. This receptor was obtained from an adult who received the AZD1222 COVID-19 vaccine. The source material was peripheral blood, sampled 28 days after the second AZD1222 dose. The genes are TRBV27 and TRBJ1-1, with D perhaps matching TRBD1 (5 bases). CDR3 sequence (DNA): TGTGCCAGCAGTTGGGAGGGGCGGAACACTGAAGCTTTCTTT. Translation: CASSWEGRNTEAFF.